This TCR beta chain originates from a study of cytomegalovirus exposure and HLA in healthy donors. For the study at large: The Caucasian-associated ancestry cluster contained 65% to 85% of the roughly 400 genotyped donors.

In the PCR, 60 Vbeta and 13 Jbeta primers were used. Measured with immunoSEQ multiplex PCR; TCRdb has only the in-frame clones, and not every one. The table shows a few hundred thousand clones, with 80% occurring only once. The CDR3 is 15 residues long. Germline V gene lookup returns CDR1 SGHNT and CDR2 YYREEE (reference sequence). The V gene end was trimmed by 5 bases and the J gene end by 4 bases; junction bases not matched to a gene: 11. Notes on this clone: Antigen: not known.

Study-wide findings and caveats: The authors excluded some V segments, including TRBV6-2 and TRBV6-3, as indistinguishable. Sequences of the TCR beta chain were said to predict the HLA-A and HLA-B alleles of most subjects accurately. In a later analysis, HLA-associated TCR beta chains were more clonally expanded than equally common others.

Sequencing was performed on PBMCs. This TCR derives from a girl aged 2 to 9 in good health and CMV-seronegative. The chain combines TRBV5-4 with TRBJ1-2; 7 bases are a match to TRBD1. CDR3 protein: CASRPNQGVGYGYTF. In nucleotides, the CDR3 is TGTGCCAGCAGACCTAATCAGGGGGTGGGCTATGGCTACACCTTC.